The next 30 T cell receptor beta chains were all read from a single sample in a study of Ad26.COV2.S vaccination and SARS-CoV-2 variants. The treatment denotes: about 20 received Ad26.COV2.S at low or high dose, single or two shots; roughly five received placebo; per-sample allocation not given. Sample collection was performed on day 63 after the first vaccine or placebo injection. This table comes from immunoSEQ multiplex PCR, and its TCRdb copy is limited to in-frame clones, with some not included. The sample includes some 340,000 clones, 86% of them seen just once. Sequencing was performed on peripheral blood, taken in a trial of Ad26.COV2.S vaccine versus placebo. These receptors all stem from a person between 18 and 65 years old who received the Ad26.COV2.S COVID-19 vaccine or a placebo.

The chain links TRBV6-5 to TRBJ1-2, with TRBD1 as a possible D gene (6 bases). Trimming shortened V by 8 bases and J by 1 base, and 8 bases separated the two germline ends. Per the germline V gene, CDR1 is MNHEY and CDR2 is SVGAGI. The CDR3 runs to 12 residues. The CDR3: CASSDSNYGYTF. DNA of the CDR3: TGTGCCAGCTCGGACAGTAACTATGGCTACACCTTC.

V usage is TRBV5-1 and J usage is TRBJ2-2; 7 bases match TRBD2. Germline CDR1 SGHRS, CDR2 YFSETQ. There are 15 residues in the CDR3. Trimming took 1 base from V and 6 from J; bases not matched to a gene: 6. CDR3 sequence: CASSLSAGIPGELFF. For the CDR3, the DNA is TGCGCCAGCAGCTTGTCAGCGGGGATTCCCGGGGAGCTGTTTTTT.

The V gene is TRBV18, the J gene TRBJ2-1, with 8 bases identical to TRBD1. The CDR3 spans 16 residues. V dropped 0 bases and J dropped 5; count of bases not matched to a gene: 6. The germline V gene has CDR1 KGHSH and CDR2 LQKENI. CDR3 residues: CASSPPRQGKNNEQFF. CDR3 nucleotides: TGTGCCAGCTCACCACCAAGACAGGGGAAGAACAATGAGCAGTTCTTC.

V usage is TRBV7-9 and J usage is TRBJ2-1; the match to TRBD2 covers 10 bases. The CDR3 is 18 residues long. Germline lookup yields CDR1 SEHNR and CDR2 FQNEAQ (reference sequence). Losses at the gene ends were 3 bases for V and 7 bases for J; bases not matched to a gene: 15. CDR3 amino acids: CASSFELAGVPVGNEQFF. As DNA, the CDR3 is TGTGCCAGCAGCTTTGAGCTAGCGGGGGTTCCGGTGGGGAATGAGCAGTTCTTC. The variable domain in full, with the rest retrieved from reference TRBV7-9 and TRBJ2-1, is DTGVSQNPRHKITKRGQNVTFRCDPISEHNRLYWYRQTLGQGPEFLTYFQNEAQLEKSRLLSDRFSAERPKGSFSTLEIQRTEQGDSAMYLCASSFELAGVPVGNEQFFGPGTRLTVL.

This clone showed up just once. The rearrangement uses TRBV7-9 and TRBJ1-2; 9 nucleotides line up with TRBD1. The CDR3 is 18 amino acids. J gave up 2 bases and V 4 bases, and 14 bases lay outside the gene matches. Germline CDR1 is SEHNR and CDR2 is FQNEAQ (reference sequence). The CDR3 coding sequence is TGTGCCAGCAGCTCACCAGTAGGACAGGGGAGTCGAAACTATGGCTACACCTTC. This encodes CASSSPVGQGSRNYGYTF.

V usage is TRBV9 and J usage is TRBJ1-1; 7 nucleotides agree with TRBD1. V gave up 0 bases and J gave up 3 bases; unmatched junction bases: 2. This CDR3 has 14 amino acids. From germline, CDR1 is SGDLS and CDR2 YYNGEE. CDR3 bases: TGTGCCAGCAGCGTAGAGGACAGGTACACTGAAGCTTTCTTT. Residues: CASSVEDRYTEAFF.

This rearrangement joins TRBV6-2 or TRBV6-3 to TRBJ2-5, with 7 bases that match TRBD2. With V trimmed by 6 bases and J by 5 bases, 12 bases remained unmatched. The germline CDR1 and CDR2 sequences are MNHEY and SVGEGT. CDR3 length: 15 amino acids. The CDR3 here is CASSGLARETETQYF. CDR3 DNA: TGTGCCAGCAGCGGTCTTGCGCGGGAGACGGAGACCCAGTACTTC.

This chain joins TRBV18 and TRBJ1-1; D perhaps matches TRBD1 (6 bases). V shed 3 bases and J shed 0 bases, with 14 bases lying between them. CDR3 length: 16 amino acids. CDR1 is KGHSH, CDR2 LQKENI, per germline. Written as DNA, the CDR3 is TGTGCCAGCTCACCTCGACAGGACAGCATGAACACTGAAGCTTTCTTT. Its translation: CASSPRQDSMNTEAFF.

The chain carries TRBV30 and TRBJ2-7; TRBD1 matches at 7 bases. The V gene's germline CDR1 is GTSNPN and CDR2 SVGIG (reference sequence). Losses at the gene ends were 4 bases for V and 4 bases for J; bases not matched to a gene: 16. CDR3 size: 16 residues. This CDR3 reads CAWTTGPGQGDYEQYF. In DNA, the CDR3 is TGTGCCTGGACCACAGGGCCGGGGCAGGGGGATTACGAGCAGTACTTC.

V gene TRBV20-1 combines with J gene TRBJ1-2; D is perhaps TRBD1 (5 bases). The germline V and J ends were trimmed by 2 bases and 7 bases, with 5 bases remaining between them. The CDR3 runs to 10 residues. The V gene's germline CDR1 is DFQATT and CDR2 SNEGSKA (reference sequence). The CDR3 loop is CSARRGGYTF. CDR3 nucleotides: TGCAGTGCTAGAAGGGGTGGCTACACCTTC.

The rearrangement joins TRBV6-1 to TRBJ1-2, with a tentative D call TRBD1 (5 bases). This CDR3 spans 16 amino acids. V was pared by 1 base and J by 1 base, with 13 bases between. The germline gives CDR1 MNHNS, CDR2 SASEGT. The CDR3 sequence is CASSEDGDESNYGYTF. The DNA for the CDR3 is TGTGCCAGCAGTGAAGATGGGGACGAGAGTAACTATGGCTACACCTTC.

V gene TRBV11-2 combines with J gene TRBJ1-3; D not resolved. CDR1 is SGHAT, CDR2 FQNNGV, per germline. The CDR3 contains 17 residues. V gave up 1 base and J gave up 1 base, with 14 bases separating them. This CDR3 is CASSLAGTLISGNTIYF. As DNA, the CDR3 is TGTGCCAGCAGCTTAGCCGGAACGCTAATATCTGGAAACACCATATATTTT.

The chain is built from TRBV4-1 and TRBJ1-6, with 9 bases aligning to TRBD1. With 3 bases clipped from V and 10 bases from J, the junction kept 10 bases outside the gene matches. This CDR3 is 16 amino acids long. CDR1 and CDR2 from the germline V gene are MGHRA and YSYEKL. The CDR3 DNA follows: TGCGCCAGCAGCCAGTACCCGGGACAGGGCACGTCACCCCTCCACTTT. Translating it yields CASSQYPGQGTSPLHF.

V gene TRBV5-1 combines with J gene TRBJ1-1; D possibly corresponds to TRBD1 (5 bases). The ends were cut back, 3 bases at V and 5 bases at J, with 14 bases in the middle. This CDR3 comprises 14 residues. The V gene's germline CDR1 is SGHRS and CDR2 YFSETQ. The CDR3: CASSSGRVGTEAFF. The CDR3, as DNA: TGCGCCAGCAGCTCAGGGAGGGTGGGGACTGAAGCTTTCTTT.

CDR3 DNA sequence: TGTGCCAGTAGTATCAGGGAGGACTATGGCTACACCTTC. Residues: CASSIREDYGYTF. The chain combines TRBV19 with TRBJ1-2, with D perhaps matching TRBD1 (5 bases). V shed 3 bases and J shed 3 bases, with 8 bases lying between them. CDR1 and CDR2 from the germline V gene are LNHDA and SQIVND (reference sequence). The CDR3 has 13 amino acids.

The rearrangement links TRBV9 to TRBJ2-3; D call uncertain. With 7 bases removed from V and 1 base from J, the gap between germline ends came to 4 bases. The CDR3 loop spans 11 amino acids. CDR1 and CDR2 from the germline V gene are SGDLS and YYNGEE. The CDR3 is CASGGTDTQYF. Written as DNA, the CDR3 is TGTGCCAGCGGGGGCACAGATACGCAGTATTTT.

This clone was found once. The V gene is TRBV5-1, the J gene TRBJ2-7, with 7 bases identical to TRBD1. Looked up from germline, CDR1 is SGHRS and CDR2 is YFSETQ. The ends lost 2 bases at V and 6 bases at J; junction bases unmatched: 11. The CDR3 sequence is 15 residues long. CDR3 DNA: TGCGCCAGCAGCTTACAGGGGAAGGGTGGAGGCGAGCAGTACTTC. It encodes CASSLQGKGGGEQYF.

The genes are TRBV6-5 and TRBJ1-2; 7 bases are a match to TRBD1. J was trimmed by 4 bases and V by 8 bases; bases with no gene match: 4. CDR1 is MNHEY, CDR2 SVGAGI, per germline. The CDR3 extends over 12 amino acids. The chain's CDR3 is CASDRGLYGYTF. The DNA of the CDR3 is TGTGCCAGCGATAGGGGGCTCTATGGCTACACCTTC.

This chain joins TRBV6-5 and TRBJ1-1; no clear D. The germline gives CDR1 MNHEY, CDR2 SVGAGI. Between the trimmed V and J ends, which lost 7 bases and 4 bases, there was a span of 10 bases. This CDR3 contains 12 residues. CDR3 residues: CASTRKGTEAFF. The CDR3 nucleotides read TGTGCCAGCACCAGGAAGGGCACTGAAGCTTTCTTT.

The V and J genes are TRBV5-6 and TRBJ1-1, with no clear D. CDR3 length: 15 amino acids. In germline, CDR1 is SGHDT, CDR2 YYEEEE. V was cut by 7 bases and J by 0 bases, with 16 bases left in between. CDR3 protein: CASALGPGVNTEAFF. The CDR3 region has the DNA TGTGCCAGCGCACTGGGTCCCGGGGTGAACACTGAAGCTTTCTTT.

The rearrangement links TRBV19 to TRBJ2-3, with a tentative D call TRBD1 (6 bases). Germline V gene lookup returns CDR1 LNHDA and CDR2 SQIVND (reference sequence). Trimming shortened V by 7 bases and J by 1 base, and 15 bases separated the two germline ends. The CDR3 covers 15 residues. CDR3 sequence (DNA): TGTGCCAGTACGAGAGGACCAGGGGGCACAGATACGCAGTATTTT. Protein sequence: CASTRGPGGTDTQYF.

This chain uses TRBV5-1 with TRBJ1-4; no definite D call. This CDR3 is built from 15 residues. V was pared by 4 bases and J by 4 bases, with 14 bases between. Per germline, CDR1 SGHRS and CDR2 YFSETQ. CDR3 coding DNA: TGCGCCAGCAGCCGCACTGCGGGGTTTAATGAAAAACTGTTTTTT. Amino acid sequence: CASSRTAGFNEKLFF.

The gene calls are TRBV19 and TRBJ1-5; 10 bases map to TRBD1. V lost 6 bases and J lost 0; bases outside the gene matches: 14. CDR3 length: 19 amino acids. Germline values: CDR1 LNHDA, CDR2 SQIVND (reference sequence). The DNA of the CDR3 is TGTGCCAGTAGCAAGGGAACCGGGACAGGGGACCCTAGCAATCAGCCCCAGCATTTT. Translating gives CASSKGTGTGDPSNQPQHF.

CDR3 sequence (DNA): TGTGCCAGTAGTATCGCTACGTACACTGAAGCTTTCTTT. Its translation: CASSIATYTEAFF. This chain joins TRBV19 and TRBJ1-1; D is ambiguous. Germline values: CDR1 LNHDA, CDR2 SQIVND (reference sequence). V lost 3 bases and J lost 3, with 8 bases in between. The CDR3 has 13 amino acids.

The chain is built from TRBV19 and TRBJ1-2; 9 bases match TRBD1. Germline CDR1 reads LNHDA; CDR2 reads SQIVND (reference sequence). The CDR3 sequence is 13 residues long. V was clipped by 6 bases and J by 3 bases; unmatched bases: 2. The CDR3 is CASRDRGDYGYTF. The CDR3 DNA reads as TGTGCCAGTAGGGACAGGGGCGACTATGGCTACACCTTC.

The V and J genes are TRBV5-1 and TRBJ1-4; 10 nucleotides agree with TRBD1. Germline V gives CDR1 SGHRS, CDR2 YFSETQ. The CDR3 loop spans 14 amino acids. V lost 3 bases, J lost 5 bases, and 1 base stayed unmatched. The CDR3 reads CASSWDRGNEKLFF. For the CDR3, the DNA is TGCGCCAGCAGCTGGGACAGGGGAAATGAAAAACTGTTTTTT.

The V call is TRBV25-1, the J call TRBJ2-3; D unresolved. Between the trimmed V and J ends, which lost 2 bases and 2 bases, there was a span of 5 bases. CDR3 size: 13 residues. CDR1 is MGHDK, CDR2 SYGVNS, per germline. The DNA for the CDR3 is TGTGCCAGCAGTGAAAGCCCCACAGATACGCAGTATTTT. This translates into CASSESPTDTQYF.

The CDR3 sequence is CASSPPGDTQYF. The DNA for the CDR3 is TGTGCCAGCAGCCCCCCGGGAGATACGCAGTATTTT. The J gene is TRBJ2-3, the V gene TRBV3-1 (or the pseudogene TRBV3-2); D is ambiguous. CDR1 is LGHDT and CDR2 is YNNKEL in the germline V gene (reference sequence). Between the trimmed V and J ends, which lost 4 bases and 5 bases, there was a span of 7 bases. CDR3 length: 12 residues.

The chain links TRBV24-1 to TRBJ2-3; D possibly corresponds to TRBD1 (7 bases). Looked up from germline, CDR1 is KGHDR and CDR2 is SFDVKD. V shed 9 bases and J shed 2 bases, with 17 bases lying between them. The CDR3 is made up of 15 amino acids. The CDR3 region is CATHTSQGDTDTQYF. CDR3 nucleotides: TGTGCCACCCACACTAGCCAGGGGGACACAGATACGCAGTATTTT.

The DNA for the CDR3 is TGTGCCAGTAGTACAGGACGGAATATGATGAACACTGAAGCTTTCTTT. It translates to CASSTGRNMMNTEAFF. The chain is built from TRBV19 and TRBJ1-1, with D hard to call. This CDR3 comprises 16 residues. V lost 4 bases to trimming and J lost 0 bases, with 15 bases between them. From germline, CDR1 is LNHDA and CDR2 SQIVND (reference sequence).